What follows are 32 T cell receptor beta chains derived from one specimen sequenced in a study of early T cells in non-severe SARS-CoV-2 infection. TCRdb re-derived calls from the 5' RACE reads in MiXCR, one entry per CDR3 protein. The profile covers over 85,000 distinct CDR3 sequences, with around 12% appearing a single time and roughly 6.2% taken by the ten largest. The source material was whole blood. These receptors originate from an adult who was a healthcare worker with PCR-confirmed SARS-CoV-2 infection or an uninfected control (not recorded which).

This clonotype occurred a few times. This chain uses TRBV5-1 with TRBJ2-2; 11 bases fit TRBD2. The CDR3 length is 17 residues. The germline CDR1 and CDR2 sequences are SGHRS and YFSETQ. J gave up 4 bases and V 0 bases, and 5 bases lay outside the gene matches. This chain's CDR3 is CASSLAGGTSGTGELFF. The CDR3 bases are TGCGCCAGCAGCTTGGCCGGAGGGACTAGCGGCACCGGGGAGCTGTTTTTT.

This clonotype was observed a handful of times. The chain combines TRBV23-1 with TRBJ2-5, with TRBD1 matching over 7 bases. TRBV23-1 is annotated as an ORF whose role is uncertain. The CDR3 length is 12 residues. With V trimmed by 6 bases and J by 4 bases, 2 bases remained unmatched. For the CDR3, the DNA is TGCGCCAGCAGGGACAGGAGAGAGACCCAGTACTTC. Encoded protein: CASRDRRETQYF.

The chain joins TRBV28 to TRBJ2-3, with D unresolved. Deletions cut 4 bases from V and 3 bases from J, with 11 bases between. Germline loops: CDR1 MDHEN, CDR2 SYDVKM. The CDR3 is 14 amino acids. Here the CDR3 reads CASSYLTGTDTQYF. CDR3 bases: TGTGCCAGCAGTTATCTTACCGGGACAGATACGCAGTATTTT. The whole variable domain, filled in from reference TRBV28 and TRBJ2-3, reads DVKVTQSSRYLVKRTGEKVFLECVQDMDHENMFWYRQDPGLGLRLIYFSYDVKMKEKGDIPEGYSVSREKKERFSLILESASTNQTSMYLCASSYLTGTDTQYFGPGTRLTVL.

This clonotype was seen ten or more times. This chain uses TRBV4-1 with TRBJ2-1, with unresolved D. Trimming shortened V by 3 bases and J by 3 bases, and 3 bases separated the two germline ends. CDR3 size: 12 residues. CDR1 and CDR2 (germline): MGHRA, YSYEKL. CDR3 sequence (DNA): TGCGCCAGCAGCCACGACTACAATGAGCAGTTCTTC. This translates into CASSHDYNEQFF.

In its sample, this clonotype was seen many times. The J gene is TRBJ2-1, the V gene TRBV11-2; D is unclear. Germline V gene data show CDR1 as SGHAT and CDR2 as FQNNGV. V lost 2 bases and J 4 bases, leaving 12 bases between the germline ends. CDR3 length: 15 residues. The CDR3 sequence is CASSLFETKYNEQFF. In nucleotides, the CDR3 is TGTGCCAGCAGCTTATTCGAGACAAAATACAATGAGCAGTTCTTC.

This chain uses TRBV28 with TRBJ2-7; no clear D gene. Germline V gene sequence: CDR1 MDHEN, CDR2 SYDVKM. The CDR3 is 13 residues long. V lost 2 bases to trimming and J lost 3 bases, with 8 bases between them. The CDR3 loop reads CASSLNSLYEQYF. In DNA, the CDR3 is TGTGCCAGCAGTTTAAACAGCCTCTACGAGCAGTACTTC.

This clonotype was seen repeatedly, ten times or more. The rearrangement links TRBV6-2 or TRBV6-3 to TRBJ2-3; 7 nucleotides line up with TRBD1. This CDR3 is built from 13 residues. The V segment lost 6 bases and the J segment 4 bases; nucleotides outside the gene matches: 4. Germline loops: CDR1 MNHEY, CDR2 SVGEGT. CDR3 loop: CASREGGADTQYF. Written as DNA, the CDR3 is TGTGCCAGCAGAGAAGGGGGCGCAGATACGCAGTATTTT.

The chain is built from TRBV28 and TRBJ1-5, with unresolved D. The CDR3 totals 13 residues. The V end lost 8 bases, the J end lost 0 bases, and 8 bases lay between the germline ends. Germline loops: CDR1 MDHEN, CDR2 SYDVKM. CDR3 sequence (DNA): TGTGCCAGCGGCGGCTATAGCAATCAGCCCCAGCATTTT. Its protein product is CASGGYSNQPQHF.

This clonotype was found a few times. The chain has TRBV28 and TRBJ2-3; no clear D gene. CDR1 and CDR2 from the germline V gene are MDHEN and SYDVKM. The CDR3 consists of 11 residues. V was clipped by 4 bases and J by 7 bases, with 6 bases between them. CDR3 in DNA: TGTGCCAGCAGTTCCCCCCATACGCAGTATTTT. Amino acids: CASSSPHTQYF. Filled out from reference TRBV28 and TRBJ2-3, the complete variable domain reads DVKVTQSSRYLVKRTGEKVFLECVQDMDHENMFWYRQDPGLGLRLIYFSYDVKMKEKGDIPEGYSVSREKKERFSLILESASTNQTSMYLCASSSPHTQYFGPGTRLTVL.

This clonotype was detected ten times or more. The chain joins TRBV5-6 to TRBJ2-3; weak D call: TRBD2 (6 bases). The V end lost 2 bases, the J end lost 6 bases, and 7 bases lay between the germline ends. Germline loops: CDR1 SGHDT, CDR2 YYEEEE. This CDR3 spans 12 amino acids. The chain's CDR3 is CASSFGGDTQYF. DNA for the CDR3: TGTGCCAGCAGCTTTGGGGGGGATACGCAGTATTTT.

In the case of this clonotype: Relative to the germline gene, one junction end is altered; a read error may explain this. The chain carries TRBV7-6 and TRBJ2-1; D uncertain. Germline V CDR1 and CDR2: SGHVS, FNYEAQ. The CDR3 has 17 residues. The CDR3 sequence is CTSSLADGVGSYNEQFF. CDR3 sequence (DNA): TGTACCAGCAGCTTAGCAGACGGTGTTGGGTCCTACAATGAGCAGTTCTTC.

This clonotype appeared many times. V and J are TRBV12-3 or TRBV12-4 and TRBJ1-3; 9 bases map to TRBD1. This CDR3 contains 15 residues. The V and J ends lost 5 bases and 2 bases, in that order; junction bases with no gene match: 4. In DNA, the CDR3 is TGTGCCAGCAGTACCGGGACAGGGACTGGAAACACCATATATTTT. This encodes CASSTGTGTGNTIYF.

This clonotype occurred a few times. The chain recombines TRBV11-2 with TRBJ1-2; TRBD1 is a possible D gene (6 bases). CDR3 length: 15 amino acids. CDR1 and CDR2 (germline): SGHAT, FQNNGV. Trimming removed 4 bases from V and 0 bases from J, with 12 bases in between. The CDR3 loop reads CASSSLGGANYGYTF. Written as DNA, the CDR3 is TGTGCCAGCAGCTCCCTAGGGGGGGCTAACTATGGCTACACCTTC. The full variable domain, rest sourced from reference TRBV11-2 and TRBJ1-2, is EAGVAQSPRYKIIEKRQSVAFWCNPISGHATLYWYQQILGQGPKLLIQFQNNGVVDDSQLPKDRFSAERLKGVDSTLKIQPAKLEDSAVYLCASSSLGGANYGYTFGSGTRLTVV.

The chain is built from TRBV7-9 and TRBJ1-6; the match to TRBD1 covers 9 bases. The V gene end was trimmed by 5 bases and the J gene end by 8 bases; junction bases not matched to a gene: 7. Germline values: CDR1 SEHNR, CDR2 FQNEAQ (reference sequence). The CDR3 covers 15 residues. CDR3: CASSLRTGVDSPLHF. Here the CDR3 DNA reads TGTGCCAGCAGCCTACGGACAGGGGTGGATTCACCCCTCCACTTT.

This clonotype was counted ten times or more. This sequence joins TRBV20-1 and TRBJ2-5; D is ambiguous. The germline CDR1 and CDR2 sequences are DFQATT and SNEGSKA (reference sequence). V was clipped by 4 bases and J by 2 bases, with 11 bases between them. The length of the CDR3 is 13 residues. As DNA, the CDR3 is TGCAGTGCTACCATCCAGCAGCAAGAGACCCAGTACTTC. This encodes CSATIQQQETQYF.

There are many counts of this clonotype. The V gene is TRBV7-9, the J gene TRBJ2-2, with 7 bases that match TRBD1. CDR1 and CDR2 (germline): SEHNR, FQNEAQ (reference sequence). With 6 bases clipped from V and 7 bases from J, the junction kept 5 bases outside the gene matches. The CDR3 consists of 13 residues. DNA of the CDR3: TGTGCCAGCAGTGACAGGGTGGTCGGGGAGCTGTTTTTT. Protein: CASSDRVVGELFF.

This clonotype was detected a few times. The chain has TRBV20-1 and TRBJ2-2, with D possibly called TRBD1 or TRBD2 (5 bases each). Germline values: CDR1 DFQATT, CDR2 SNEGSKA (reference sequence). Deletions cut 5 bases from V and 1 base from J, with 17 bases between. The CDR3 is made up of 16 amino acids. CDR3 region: CSAAAAGTVNTGELFF. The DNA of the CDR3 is TGCAGTGCTGCCGCCGCCGGGACGGTGAACACCGGGGAGCTGTTTTTT.

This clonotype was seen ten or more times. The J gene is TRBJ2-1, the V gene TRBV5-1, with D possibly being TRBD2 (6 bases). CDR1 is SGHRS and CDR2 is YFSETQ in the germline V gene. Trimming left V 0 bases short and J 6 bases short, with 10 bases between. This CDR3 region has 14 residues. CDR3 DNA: TGCGCCAGCAGCTTGGTGGGAGGCGGCAATGAGCAGTTCTTC. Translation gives CASSLVGGGNEQFF.

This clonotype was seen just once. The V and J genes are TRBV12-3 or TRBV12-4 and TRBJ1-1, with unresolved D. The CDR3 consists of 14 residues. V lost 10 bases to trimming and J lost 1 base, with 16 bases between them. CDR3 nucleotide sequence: TGTGCCACCACAGACGGACGGTGGAACACTGAAGCTTTCTTT. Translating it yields CATTDGRWNTEAFF.

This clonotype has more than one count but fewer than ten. The CDR3 region has the DNA TGTGCCTGGAGTCTAAAAGGGACAGGTCTGCAGTACTTC. Translated: CAWSLKGTGLQYF. The chain is built from TRBV30 and TRBJ2-7, with TRBD1 matching 8 bases. The CDR3 runs to 13 residues. The trim removed 2 bases at V and 9 bases at J, leaving 9 bases unmatched. Germline CDR1 reads GTSNPN; CDR2 reads SVGIG (reference sequence).

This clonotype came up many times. The chain's CDR3 is CASSLRGSPTDTQYF. DNA for the CDR3: TGTGCCAGCAGTTTAAGAGGGAGCCCCACAGATACGCAGTATTTT. J is TRBJ2-3 and V is TRBV12-3 or TRBV12-4; possibly TRBD2 for D (5 bases). The CDR3 has 15 residues. Trimming cost V 2 bases and J 2 bases, with 11 bases left between them.

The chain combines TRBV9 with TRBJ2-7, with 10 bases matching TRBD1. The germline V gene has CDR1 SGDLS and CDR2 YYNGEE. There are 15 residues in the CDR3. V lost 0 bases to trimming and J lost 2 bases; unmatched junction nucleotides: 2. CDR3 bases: TGTGCCAGCAGCGTAGGACAGGGGGCGGCCTACGAGCAGTACTTC. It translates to CASSVGQGAAYEQYF.

In nucleotides, the CDR3 is TGTGCCAGCATCCTTCTGCCGCGGAACACTGAAGCTTTCTTT. Protein product: CASILLPRNTEAFF. The V and J genes are TRBV21-1 and TRBJ1-1. TRBV21-1 is a pseudogene locus. This CDR3 has 14 amino acids.

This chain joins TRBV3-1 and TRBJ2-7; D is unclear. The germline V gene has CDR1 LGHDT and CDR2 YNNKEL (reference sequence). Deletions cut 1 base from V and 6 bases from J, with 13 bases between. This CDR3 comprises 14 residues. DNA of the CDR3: TGTGCCAGCAGCCAAGCCCCCTCGTCATCCGAGCAGTACTTC. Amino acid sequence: CASSQAPSSSEQYF.

The CDR3 nucleotides are TGTGCCAGCAATGGACCCGGACAGATGAACACTGAAGCTTTCTTT. It translates to CASNGPGQMNTEAFF. The chain couples TRBV6-5 to TRBJ1-1; D is possibly TRBD1 (6 bases). The CDR3 runs to 15 residues. Trimming removed 7 bases at V and 0 bases at J, with 15 bases between. Germline-derived CDR1 and CDR2 are MNHEY and SVGAGI.

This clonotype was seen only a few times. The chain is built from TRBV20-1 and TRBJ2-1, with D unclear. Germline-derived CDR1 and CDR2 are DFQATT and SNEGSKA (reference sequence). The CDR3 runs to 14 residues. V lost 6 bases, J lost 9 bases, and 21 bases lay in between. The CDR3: CSALDPPDLGEQFF. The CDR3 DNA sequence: TGCAGTGCCCTTGATCCTCCCGATTTGGGTGAGCAGTTCTTC.

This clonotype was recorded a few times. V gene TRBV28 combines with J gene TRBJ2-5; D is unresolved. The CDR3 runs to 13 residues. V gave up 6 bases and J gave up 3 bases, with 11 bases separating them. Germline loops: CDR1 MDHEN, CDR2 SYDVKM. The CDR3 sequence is CASSWGNKETQYF. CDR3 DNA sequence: TGTGCCAGCAGCTGGGGAAACAAAGAGACCCAGTACTTC.

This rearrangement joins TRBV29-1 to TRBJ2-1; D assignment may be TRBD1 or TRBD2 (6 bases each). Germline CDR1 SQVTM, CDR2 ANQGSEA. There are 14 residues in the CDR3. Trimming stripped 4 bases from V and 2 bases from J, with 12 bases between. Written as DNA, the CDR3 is TGCAGCGTTGGCGGGACAAGGACCTACAATGAGCAGTTCTTC. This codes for CSVGGTRTYNEQFF.

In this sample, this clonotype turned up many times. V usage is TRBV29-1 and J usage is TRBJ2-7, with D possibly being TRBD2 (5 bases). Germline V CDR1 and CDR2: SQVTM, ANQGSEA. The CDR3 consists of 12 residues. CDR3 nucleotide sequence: TGCAGGGCCGGGAATTTAGGGTCCGAGCAGTACTTC. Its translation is CRAGNLGSEQYF.

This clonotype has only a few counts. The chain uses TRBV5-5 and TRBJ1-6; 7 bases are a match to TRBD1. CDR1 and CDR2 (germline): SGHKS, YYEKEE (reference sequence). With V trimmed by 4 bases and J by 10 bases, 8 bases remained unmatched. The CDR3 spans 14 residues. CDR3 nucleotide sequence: TGTGCCAGCAGCGTAACAGGGGATGACTCACCCCTCCACTTT. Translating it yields CASSVTGDDSPLHF.

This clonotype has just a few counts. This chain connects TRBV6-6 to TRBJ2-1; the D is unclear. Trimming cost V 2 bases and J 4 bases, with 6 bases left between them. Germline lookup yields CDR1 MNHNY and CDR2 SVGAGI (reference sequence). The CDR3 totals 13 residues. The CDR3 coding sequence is TGTGCCAGCAGTTACGAGGAGTACAATGAGCAGTTCTTC. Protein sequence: CASSYEEYNEQFF.

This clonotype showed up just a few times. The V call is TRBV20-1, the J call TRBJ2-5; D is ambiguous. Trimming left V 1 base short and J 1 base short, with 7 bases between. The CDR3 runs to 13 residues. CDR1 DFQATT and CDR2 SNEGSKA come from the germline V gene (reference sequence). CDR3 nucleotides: TGCAGTGCTAGAGGACACCTCCAAGAGACCCAGTACTTC. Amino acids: CSARGHLQETQYF.